The sequence of this T cell receptor beta chain was determined in a study of blood T cell repertoires in COVID-19. Across the whole study: Material from acute and convalescent COVID-19 was sourced from the United States, Italy and Spain. The analysed material was cDNA or gDNA that came from T cells, B-cell-depleted T cells, or PBMCs.

Per the original methods: Estimated nucleated cell counts came from reference gene primer amplification. Clones were sequenced by immunoSEQ multiplex PCR, and TCRdb holds only the in-frame ones, with some missing. Clonal size and the V and J genes are those of that table, whereas D and trimming came from the DNA. The sample consists of 130,000 or so clones, almost 85% of them appearing once. This clone was counted a single time. The CDR3 has 14 residues. The germline V and J ends were trimmed by 2 bases and 4 bases, with 10 bases remaining between them. Germline V CDR1 and CDR2: SGDLS, YYNGEE. Material: peripheral blood. V and J are TRBV9 and TRBJ1-5; D perhaps matches TRBD1 (5 bases). This clonotype originated in a man in his 60s with acute or convalescent COVID-19. The CDR3 spells CASSVSGGNQPQHF. The DNA for the CDR3 is TGTGCCAGCAGCGTCTCGGGGGGGAATCAGCCCCAGCATTTT.